Sequencing of this T cell receptor (beta chain) was carried out in a study of CD8 T cells in ankylosing spondylitis. Between the trimmed V and J ends, which lost 5 bases and 0 bases, there was a span of 8 bases. The germline CDR1 and CDR2 sequences are SGHAT and FQNNGV. The CDR3 extends over 14 amino acids. TCRdb independently ran MiXCR on the 5' RACE reads; one entry per CDR3 protein. The data hold approximately 150,000 distinct CDR3 sequences, with around 32% observed a single time. The sequenced material came from synovial fluid, either unsorted or a sorted T cell fraction (not recorded which). The chain links TRBV11-2 to TRBJ2-1; D perhaps matches TRBD2 (6 bases). The receptor was derived from a male donor with ankylosing spondylitis. The CDR3 spells CASSREPSYNEQFF. The CDR3 DNA follows: TGTGCCAGCAGCCGGGAGCCCTCCTACAATGAGCAGTTCTTC.